The 15 T cell receptor beta chains in this list originate from one sample, sequenced in a study of T cell repertoires in cytomegalovirus infection. Their target antigens are unknown. One entry per CDR3 protein, called by TCRdb with MiXCR from the reads. Of roughly 80,000 distinct CDR3 sequences detected, under 30% appear once; the ten largest clones hold 50%. Specimen: CD8+ T cells from cultured PBMCs, collected from culture after CMV antigen stimulation. These TCRs come from a human donor in good health (CMV status not recorded). Some clones in this sample may be carry-over from other donors' samples.

This clonotype was observed at least ten times. CDR3 coding DNA: TGTGCCAGCAGCCCAAAAGACAGGGGGATTGAGACCCAGTACTTC. It specifies CASSPKDRGIETQYF. V usage is TRBV7-9 and J usage is TRBJ2-5, with 9 bases lining up with TRBD1. Germline V gene lookup returns CDR1 SEHNR and CDR2 FQNEAQ (reference sequence). Unmatched junction bases numbered 9, after V lost 5 bases and J lost 5 bases. This CDR3 is built from 15 residues.

This clonotype was seen a few times. V usage is TRBV29-1 and J usage is TRBJ1-4, with D hard to call. V shed 5 bases and J shed 7 bases, with 11 bases lying between them. The CDR3 consists of 12 residues. Germline V lookup: CDR1 SQVTM, CDR2 ANQGSEA. CDR3 sequence reads: CSVPGMGEKLFF. The DNA for the CDR3 is TGCAGCGTTCCAGGAATGGGTGAAAAACTGTTTTTT.

V is TRBV4-3 and J is TRBJ2-5, with unresolved D. CDR1 and CDR2 from the germline V gene are LGHNA and YSLEER. The CDR3 consists of 15 residues. Trimming left V 4 bases short and J 5 bases short, with 17 bases between. CDR3 DNA sequence: TGCGCCAGCAGCCTCCTACGGGCCCCCCAGGAGACCCAGTACTTC. As protein: CASSLLRAPQETQYF.

The rearrangement links TRBV29-1 to TRBJ2-7; D assignment may be TRBD1 or TRBD2 (5 bases each). There are 14 residues in the CDR3. Trimming took 1 base from V and 0 from J, leaving 10 bases between them. CDR1 and CDR2 from the germline V gene are SQVTM and ANQGSEA. CDR3: CSVEGEGSSYEQYF. The CDR3 nucleotides are TGCAGCGTTGAAGGAGAGGGGAGCTCCTACGAGCAGTACTTC.

This clonotype was seen repeatedly, ten times or more. The rearrangement uses TRBV11-1 and TRBJ2-1; TRBD2 aligns across 10 bases. This CDR3 is built from 14 residues. CDR1 and CDR2 from the germline V gene are SGHAT and FQDESV (reference sequence). Trimming at V came to 7 bases and at J to 7 bases, leaving 7 bases not matched to a gene. CDR3 loop: CASTLERGGNEQFF. In nucleotides, the CDR3 is TGTGCCAGCACCCTAGAGCGGGGGGGGAATGAGCAGTTCTTC.

J is TRBJ2-1 and V is TRBV4-1; no clear D gene. Deletions cut 0 bases from V and 7 bases from J, with 7 bases between. Germline V lookup: CDR1 MGHRA, CDR2 YSYEKL. The CDR3 consists of 13 residues. CDR3 nucleotide sequence: TGCGCCAGCAGCCAAGATGCGCGAAATGAGCAGTTCTTC. It codes for CASSQDARNEQFF.

The chain recombines TRBV29-1 with TRBJ2-7; 7 nucleotides align to TRBD1. Per the germline V gene, CDR1 is SQVTM and CDR2 is ANQGSEA. V trimming: 4 bases; J trimming: 2 bases; junction bases outside the gene matches: 5. CDR3 length equals 13 residues. CDR3 nucleotides: TGCAGCGTTGTGGGGGACAGCGCCTACGAGCAGTACTTC. Protein product: CSVVGDSAYEQYF.

V usage is TRBV19 and J usage is TRBJ2-7; the D gene could be TRBD1 or TRBD2 (5 bases each). Germline V gene sequence: CDR1 LNHDA, CDR2 SQIVND (reference sequence). The V gene lost 0 bases and the J gene lost 6 bases, with 12 bases spanning the gap. The CDR3 length is 14 residues. CDR3 bases: TGTGCCAGTAGTATAGATGGGGGTGCGTCCGAGCAGTACTTC. Encoded protein: CASSIDGGASEQYF.

The chain couples TRBV13 to TRBJ1-1; no reliable D call. The CDR3 length is 15 residues. Germline V CDR1 and CDR2: PRHDT, FYEKMQ (reference sequence). Trimming removed 3 bases at V and 1 base at J, with 12 bases between. Here the CDR3 DNA reads TGTGCCAGCAGCTTGTGGGGAGAGCCGAACACTGAAGCTTTCTTT. It translates to CASSLWGEPNTEAFF.

The gene calls are TRBV4-2 and TRBJ2-3, with 10 bases aligning to TRBD1. CDR1 LGHNA and CDR2 YNFKEQ come from the germline V gene. The junction had 6 bases not matched to a gene; V was cut back by 2 bases and J by 1 base. The CDR3 consists of 17 residues. The CDR3 bases are TGTGCCAGCAGCCAACTCCTGACAGGGGGCGGCACAGATACGCAGTATTTT. Its protein is CASSQLLTGGGTDTQYF.

This clonotype was observed many times. V gene TRBV7-9 combines with J gene TRBJ2-1; 9 bases are a match to TRBD2. CDR1 and CDR2 from the germline V gene are SEHNR and FQNEAQ (reference sequence). The CDR3 totals 15 residues. The ends lost 5 bases at V and 5 bases at J; junction bases unmatched: 7. The CDR3: CASSPRTSANNEQFF. In nucleotides, the CDR3 is TGTGCCAGCAGCCCGCGGACTAGCGCGAACAATGAGCAGTTCTTC.

CDR3: CATSDGGNGQYF. CDR3 in DNA: TGTGCCACCAGTGATGGAGGGAACGGGCAGTACTTC. The chain has TRBV24-1 and TRBJ2-7, with D perhaps TRBD2 (6 bases). V gave up 3 bases and J gave up 9 bases, with 11 bases separating them. The CDR3 extends over 12 amino acids. The germline gives CDR1 KGHDR, CDR2 SFDVKD.

Ten or more counts support this clonotype. The chain has TRBV4-1 and TRBJ1-5, with D possibly matching TRBD1 (5 bases). This CDR3 contains 16 residues. Trimming took 0 bases from V and 0 from J, leaving 9 bases between them. Per the germline V gene, CDR1 is MGHRA and CDR2 is YSYEKL. This CDR3 is CASSQETGYSNQPQHF. The CDR3 DNA follows: TGCGCCAGCAGCCAAGAAACAGGCTATAGCAATCAGCCCCAGCATTTT.

This clonotype was seen more than once but under ten times. The chain is built from TRBV2 and TRBJ2-3, with D possibly TRBD2 on 5 matching bases. Between the trimmed V and J ends, which lost 4 bases and 2 bases, there was a span of 22 bases. Germline V gene data show CDR1 as SNHLY and CDR2 as FYNNEI. CDR3 length equals 18 residues. The CDR3 nucleotides read TGTGCCAGCAGTGTAAATAATGAGGGCATGAGAAACACAGATACGCAGTATTTT. Protein product: CASSVNNEGMRNTDTQYF.

The chain uses TRBV6-1 and TRBJ2-2; the D gene is possibly TRBD1 (5 bases). Trimming cost V 7 bases and J 3 bases, with 12 bases left between them. Germline loops: CDR1 MNHNS, CDR2 SASEGT. This CDR3 spans 14 amino acids. CDR3 in DNA: TGTGCCAGCAACCCCCAGGGATACACCGGGGAGCTGTTTTTT. Its protein product is CASNPQGYTGELFF.